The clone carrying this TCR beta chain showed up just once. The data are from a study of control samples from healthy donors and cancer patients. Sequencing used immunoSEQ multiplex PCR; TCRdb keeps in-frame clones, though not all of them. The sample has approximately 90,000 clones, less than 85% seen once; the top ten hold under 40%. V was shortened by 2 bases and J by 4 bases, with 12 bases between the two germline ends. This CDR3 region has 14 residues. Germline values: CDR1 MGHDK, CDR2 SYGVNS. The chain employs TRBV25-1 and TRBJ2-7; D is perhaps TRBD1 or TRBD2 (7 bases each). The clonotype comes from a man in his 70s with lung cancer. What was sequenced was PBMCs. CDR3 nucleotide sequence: TGTGCCAGCAGTGAACAGGGGGGGTATTACGAGCAGTACTTC. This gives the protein CASSEQGGYYEQYF.